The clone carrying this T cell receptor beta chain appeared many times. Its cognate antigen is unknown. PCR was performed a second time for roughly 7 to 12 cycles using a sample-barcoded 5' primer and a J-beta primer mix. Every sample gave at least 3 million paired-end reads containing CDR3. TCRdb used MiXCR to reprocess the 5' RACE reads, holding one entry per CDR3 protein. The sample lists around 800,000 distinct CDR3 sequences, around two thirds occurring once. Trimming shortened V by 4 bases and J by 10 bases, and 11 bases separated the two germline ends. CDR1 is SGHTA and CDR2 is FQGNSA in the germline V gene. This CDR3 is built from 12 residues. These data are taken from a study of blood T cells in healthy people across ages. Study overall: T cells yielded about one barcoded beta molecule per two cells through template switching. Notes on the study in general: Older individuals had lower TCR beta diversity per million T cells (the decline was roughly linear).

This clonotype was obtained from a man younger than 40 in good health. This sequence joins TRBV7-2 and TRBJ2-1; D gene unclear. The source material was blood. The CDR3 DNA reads TGTGCCAGCAGCTCCTTGGGCGTCGAGCAGTTCTTC. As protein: CASSSLGVEQFF.